This T cell receptor beta chain was observed in a study of control samples from healthy donors and cancer patients. The CDR3 runs 15 residues. Between the trimmed V and J ends, which lost 3 bases and 0 bases, there was a span of 14 bases. The V gene's germline CDR1 is SQVTM and CDR2 ANQGSEA. This clone was recorded only once. Assay used: immunoSEQ multiplex PCR; TCRdb lists only in-frame clones, some missing. The sample has roughly 80,000 clones, roughly 86% seen once; the top ten hold around 5.8%. This chain uses TRBV29-1 with TRBJ1-1; possible D gene TRBD1, 6 bases. The source material was blood. This TCR was sampled from a man in his fifties in good health. The DNA of the CDR3 is TGCAGCGTTGAGATGGGGGCCTTCATGAACACTGAAGCTTTCTTT. Its protein is CSVEMGAFMNTEAFF.